This is a list of T cell receptor beta chains from one sample in a study of blood T cells in healthy people across ages. Each CDR3 protein gets one entry after TCRdb re-called the 5' RACE reads with MiXCR. This sample carries approximately 1.5 million distinct CDR3 sequences, approximately 32% of them seen once, and the ten largest clones take 10% to 12%. The sequenced sample consisted of blood. Every receptor here comes from a woman aged 25 to 39 in good health. The CDR3 runs from the conserved cysteine through the conserved F or W. Fields, in order: clone size, D gene, V gene, J gene, CDR3 protein, CDR3 DNA. A D gene is named only where the DNA matches it firmly. Expanded clones are given a class, and other clones once, few, many or no size at all.

abundance: -; d_gene: -; v_gene: TRBV13; j_gene: TRBJ2-1; CDR3aa: CASSLNGGAFYNEQFF; CDR3nt: TGTGCCAGCAGCTTAAATGGCGGGGCCTTCTACAATGAGCAGTTCTTC
abundance: -; d_gene: -; v_gene: TRBV27; j_gene: TRBJ2-7; CDR3aa: CIGRVGSYEQYF; CDR3nt: TGTATCGGGCGGGTGGGAAGTTACGAGCAGTACTTC
abundance: -; d_gene: -; v_gene: TRBV7-2; j_gene: TRBJ1-2; CDR3aa: CASSPGPSWGYTF; CDR3nt: TGTGCCAGCAGTCCCGGCCCTTCGTGGGGCTACACCTTC
abundance: -; d_gene: TRBD2; v_gene: TRBV5-1; j_gene: TRBJ2-5; CDR3aa: CASSLDGTSEETQYF; CDR3nt: TGCGCCAGCAGCTTAGATGGGACTAGCGAGGAGACCCAGTACTTC
abundance: -; d_gene: -; v_gene: TRBV9; j_gene: TRBJ1-2; CDR3aa: CASSVTDTNHGYTF; CDR3nt: TGTGCCAGCAGCGTCACAGATACTAACCATGGCTACACCTTC
abundance: few; d_gene: -; v_gene: TRBV29-1; j_gene: TRBJ1-1; CDR3aa: CSVKRDNSTEAFF; CDR3nt: TGCAGCGTGAAACGGGACAATTCCACTGAAGCTTTCTTT
abundance: -; d_gene: -; v_gene: TRBV3-1; j_gene: TRBJ1-6; CDR3aa: CASSQGPTLGSPLHF; CDR3nt: TGTGCCAGCAGCCAGGGGCCTACCTTAGGGTCACCCCTCCACTTT
abundance: -; d_gene: -; v_gene: TRBV7-8; j_gene: TRBJ1-6; CDR3aa: CASSLAVGAGSPLHF; CDR3nt: TGTGCCAGCAGCTTAGCGGTTGGGGCAGGCTCACCCCTCCACTTT
abundance: few; d_gene: -; v_gene: TRBV28; j_gene: TRBJ1-1; CDR3aa: CASSLYGDTEAFF; CDR3nt: TGTGCCAGCAGCTTATATGGGGACACTGAAGCTTTCTTT
abundance: -; d_gene: -; v_gene: TRBV7-2; j_gene: TRBJ2-7; CDR3aa: CASSLVLGGSYEQYF; CDR3nt: TGTGCCAGCAGCCTGGTGTTGGGGGGATCCTACGAGCAGTACTTC
abundance: many; d_gene: TRBD1; v_gene: TRBV29-1; j_gene: TRBJ2-3; CDR3aa: CSGHEGGADTQYF; CDR3nt: TGCAGCGGGCATGAAGGGGGCGCAGATACGCAGTATTTT
abundance: few; d_gene: -; v_gene: TRBV2; j_gene: TRBJ1-1; CDR3aa: CASSGFAGSTEAFF; CDR3nt: TGTGCCAGCAGTGGGTTTGCAGGGAGCACTGAAGCTTTCTTT
abundance: few; d_gene: -; v_gene: TRBV12-3/TRBV12-4; j_gene: TRBJ2-6; CDR3aa: CASTALGNGANVLTF; CDR3nt: TGTGCCAGCACCGCACTCGGTAACGGGGCCAACGTCCTGACTTTC
abundance: few; d_gene: TRBD2; v_gene: TRBV7-2; j_gene: TRBJ2-1; CDR3aa: CASSSSSAGGTYNEQFF; CDR3nt: TGTGCCAGCAGCTCCTCGTCCGCGGGAGGTACCTACAATGAGCAGTTCTTC
abundance: -; d_gene: TRBD2; v_gene: TRBV5-1; j_gene: TRBJ2-1; CDR3aa: CASSLAKRGGIGEQFF; CDR3nt: TGCGCCAGCAGCTTGGCGAAGCGGGGGGGCATTGGTGAGCAGTTCTTC
abundance: -; d_gene: -; v_gene: TRBV29-1; j_gene: TRBJ1-1; CDR3aa: CSVGDGKAFF; CDR3nt: TGCAGCGTTGGGGACGGAAAAGCTTTCTTT
abundance: -; d_gene: TRBD2; v_gene: TRBV7-9; j_gene: TRBJ2-5; CDR3aa: CASSLAGGPAETQYF; CDR3nt: TGTGCCAGCAGCTTAGCGGGAGGGCCTGCAGAGACCCAGTACTTC
abundance: -; d_gene: TRBD2; v_gene: TRBV6-1; j_gene: TRBJ2-2; CDR3aa: CASSGWGTSAVGELFF; CDR3nt: TGTGCCAGCAGTGGGTGGGGGACTAGCGCGGTCGGGGAGCTGTTTTTT
abundance: -; d_gene: TRBD2; v_gene: TRBV5-1; j_gene: TRBJ2-3; CDR3aa: CASSLTSGSDTQYF; CDR3nt: TGCGCCAGCAGCTTGACTAGCGGGAGTGACACACAGTATTTT
abundance: -; d_gene: TRBD2; v_gene: TRBV11-2; j_gene: TRBJ2-1; CDR3aa: CASSLRTSGDFSPYNEQFF; CDR3nt: TGTGCCAGCAGCCTCCGGACTAGCGGGGACTTTTCCCCCTATAATGAGCAGTTCTTC
abundance: -; d_gene: TRBD2; v_gene: TRBV5-4; j_gene: TRBJ2-5; CDR3aa: CASSPGTSGGMVETQYF; CDR3nt: TGTGCCAGCAGCCCCGGGACTAGCGGGGGAATGGTAGAGACCCAGTACTTC
abundance: -; d_gene: -; v_gene: TRBV3-1; j_gene: TRBJ2-7; CDR3aa: CASSQFKQTDGPSYEQYF; CDR3nt: TGTGCCAGCAGCCAATTCAAACAAACGGACGGTCCCTCCTACGAGCAGTACTTC
abundance: few; d_gene: -; v_gene: TRBV12-3/TRBV12-4; j_gene: TRBJ2-3; CDR3aa: CASSLSGRGRYDTQYF; CDR3nt: TGTGCCAGCAGTTTAAGCGGCAGGGGACGTTATGATACGCAGTATTTT
abundance: few; d_gene: TRBD1; v_gene: TRBV9; j_gene: TRBJ1-2; CDR3aa: CASSASDRGNYGYTF; CDR3nt: TGTGCCAGCAGCGCGTCAGACAGGGGTAACTATGGCTACACCTTC
abundance: once; d_gene: -; v_gene: TRBV27; j_gene: TRBJ1-4; CDR3aa: CASRPGFTGNNEKLFF; CDR3nt: TGTGCCAGCAGGCCAGGGTTTACGGGTAACAACGAAAAACTGTTTTTT
abundance: -; d_gene: -; v_gene: TRBV28; j_gene: TRBJ1-4; CDR3aa: CASSLRVAREKLFF; CDR3nt: TGTGCCAGCAGTCTTAGGGTTGCGAGGGAAAAACTGTTTTTT
abundance: many; d_gene: TRBD1; v_gene: TRBV5-1; j_gene: TRBJ1-6; CDR3aa: CASSSQGAWSPLHF; CDR3nt: TGCGCCAGCAGCTCGCAGGGGGCATGGTCACCCCTCCACTTT
abundance: -; d_gene: -; v_gene: TRBV4-1; j_gene: TRBJ2-1; CDR3aa: CASSTRQGGTINNEQFF; CDR3nt: TGCGCCAGCAGCACCCGACAGGGAGGGACTATAAACAATGAGCAGTTCTTC
abundance: few; d_gene: -; v_gene: TRBV20-1; j_gene: TRBJ1-5; CDR3aa: CSAAEGSNQPQHF; CDR3nt: TGCAGTGCTGCGGAGGGGAGCAATCAGCCCCAGCATTTT
abundance: -; d_gene: -; v_gene: TRBV27; j_gene: TRBJ2-1; CDR3aa: CASNYPLGDYNEQFF; CDR3nt: TGTGCCAGCAATTACCCTCTGGGGGACTACAATGAGCAGTTCTTC
abundance: -; d_gene: TRBD1; v_gene: TRBV18; j_gene: TRBJ2-7; CDR3aa: CASSPQVRQGVYEQYF; CDR3nt: TGTGCCAGCTCACCACAAGTACGACAGGGAGTATACGAGCAGTACTTC
abundance: few; d_gene: -; v_gene: TRBV3-1; j_gene: TRBJ2-5; CDR3aa: CASSQATGKQETQYF; CDR3nt: TGTGCCAGCAGCCAAGCTACAGGGAAACAAGAGACCCAGTACTTC
abundance: many; d_gene: -; v_gene: TRBV4-1; j_gene: TRBJ1-2; CDR3aa: CASSQDPGDYGYTF; CDR3nt: TGTGCCAGCAGCCAAGATCCAGGGGACTATGGCTACACCTTC
abundance: -; d_gene: -; v_gene: TRBV7-3; j_gene: TRBJ1-2; CDR3aa: CASSLLKADGYTF; CDR3nt: TGTGCCAGCAGCTTACTGAAGGCTGATGGCTACACCTTC
abundance: -; d_gene: -; v_gene: TRBV28; j_gene: TRBJ2-5; CDR3aa: CASSWKGGTQYF; CDR3nt: TGTGCCAGCAGTTGGAAAGGGGGAACCCAGTACTTC
abundance: many; d_gene: TRBD1; v_gene: TRBV20-1; j_gene: TRBJ1-2; CDR3aa: CSAGQGSNYGYTF; CDR3nt: TGCAGTGCTGGACAGGGTAGTAACTATGGCTACACCTTC
abundance: few; d_gene: TRBD2; v_gene: TRBV20-1; j_gene: TRBJ2-3; CDR3aa: CSARDLAGVDTQYF; CDR3nt: TGCAGTGCTAGAGACCTAGCGGGGGTAGATACGCAGTATTTT
abundance: few; d_gene: -; v_gene: TRBV30; j_gene: TRBJ2-1; CDR3aa: CAWSRAYSYNEQFF; CDR3nt: TGTGCCTGGAGTCGGGCTTACAGCTACAATGAGCAGTTCTTC
abundance: -; d_gene: -; v_gene: TRBV7-2; j_gene: TRBJ1-2; CDR3aa: CARSLRDTSYGYTF; CDR3nt: TGTGCCCGCAGCCTACGGGACACTTCCTATGGCTACACCTTC
abundance: few; d_gene: -; v_gene: TRBV6-1; j_gene: TRBJ1-5; CDR3aa: CASAPLRTSNQPQHF; CDR3nt: TGTGCCAGCGCACCCCTCCGCACTAGCAATCAGCCCCAGCATTTT
abundance: few; d_gene: TRBD2; v_gene: TRBV6-5; j_gene: TRBJ2-1; CDR3aa: CASSYSGTSGIYNEQFF; CDR3nt: TGTGCCAGCAGTTACTCCGGGACTAGCGGGATTTACAATGAGCAGTTCTTC